This T cell receptor beta chain was identified during a study of regulatory T cells in long-lasting Graves disease. General observations from the study: Patients with persistent disease shared 2,741 public clonotypes, outpacing the approximately 970 shared by new patients. Examination was confined to peripheral blood, excluding thyroid tissue. Persistent Graves' patients showed less TCR diversity than newly diagnosed ones.

In building TCR beta libraries, iRepertoire HTBI primers were used together with Arm-PCR of CDR3 regions. TCRdb re-derived calls from the multiplex PCR reads in MiXCR, one entry per CDR3 protein. The sample lists about 430,000 distinct CDR3 sequences; over 12% were seen once. The V gene's germline CDR1 is SEHNR and CDR2 FQNEAQ (reference sequence). The CDR3 runs 12 residues. The V and J ends lost 5 bases and 11 bases respectively, with 10 bases between them. The time point was: newly diagnosed GD, antithyroid drugs for less than 3 months. With RNA extracted from PBMCs as input, the TCR library was made. Worth noting for this clonotype: Its antigen remains unknown.

These same records also appear under a second study, on T cells in Graves' hyperthyroidism and ophthalmopathy. That paper adds: The HTBI primer set served for first-round RT-PCR of the TCR CDR3.

The gene calls are TRBV7-9 and TRBJ1-6; D is unresolved. The material was peripheral blood mononuclear cells (PBMCs), obtained at new diagnosis, from a patient treated with antithyroid drugs. The receptor comes from a woman in her thirties or forties with Graves disease. The CDR3 protein is CASSASRAPLHF. DNA for the CDR3: TGTGCCAGCAGCGCATCGAGGGCACCCCTCCACTTT.